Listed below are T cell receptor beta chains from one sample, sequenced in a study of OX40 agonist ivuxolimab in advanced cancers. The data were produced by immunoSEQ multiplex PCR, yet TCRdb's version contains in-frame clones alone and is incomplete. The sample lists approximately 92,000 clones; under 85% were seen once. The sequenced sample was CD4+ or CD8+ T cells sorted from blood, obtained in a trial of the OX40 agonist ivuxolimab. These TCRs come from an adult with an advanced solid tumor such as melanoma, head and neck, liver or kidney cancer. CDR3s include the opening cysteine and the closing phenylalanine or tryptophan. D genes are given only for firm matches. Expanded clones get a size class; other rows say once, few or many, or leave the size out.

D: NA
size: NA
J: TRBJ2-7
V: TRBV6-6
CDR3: CASSYSWGAYEQYF
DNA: TGTGCCAGCAGTTACTCTTGGGGTGCCTACGAGCAGTACTTC

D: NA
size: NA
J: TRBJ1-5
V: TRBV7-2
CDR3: CASSLAQGNQPQHF
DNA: TGTGCCAGCAGCTTAGCACAGGGCAATCAGCCCCAGCATTTT

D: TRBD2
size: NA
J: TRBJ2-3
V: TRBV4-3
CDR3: CASSQDEAGGTDTQYF
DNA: TGCGCCAGCAGCCAAGATGAGGCGGGGGGCACAGATACGCAGTATTTT

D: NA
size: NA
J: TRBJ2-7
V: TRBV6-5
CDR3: CASRGLQPLRQYF
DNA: TGTGCCAGCCGGGGACTTCAACCACTTCGGCAGTACTTC

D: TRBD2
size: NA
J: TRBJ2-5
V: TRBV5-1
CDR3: CASSLWGGQETQYF
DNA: TGCGCCAGCAGCCTTTGGGGGGGTCAAGAGACCCAGTACTTC

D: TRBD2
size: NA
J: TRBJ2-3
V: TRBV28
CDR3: CASGTEREETLDTQYF
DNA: TGTGCCAGCGGCACCGAGCGGGAGGAAACGCTTGATACGCAGTATTTT

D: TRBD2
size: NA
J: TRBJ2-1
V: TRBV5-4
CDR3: CASSPGLAGVGSYNEQFF
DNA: TGTGCCAGCAGCCCCGGACTAGCGGGAGTGGGCTCCTACAATGAGCAGTTCTTC

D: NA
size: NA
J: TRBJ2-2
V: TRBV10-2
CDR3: CASSSGELFF
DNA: TGCGCCAGCTCGTCCGGGGAGCTGTTTTTT

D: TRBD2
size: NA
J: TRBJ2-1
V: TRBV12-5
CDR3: CASGPGTRVGYNEQFF
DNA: TGTGCTAGTGGTCCCGGGACTAGGGTGGGCTACAATGAGCAGTTCTTC

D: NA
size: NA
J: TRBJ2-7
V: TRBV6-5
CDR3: CASSGLVYEQYF
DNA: TGTGCCAGCAGCGGGCTCGTCTACGAGCAGTACTTC

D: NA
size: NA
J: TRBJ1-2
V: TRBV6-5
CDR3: CASSYMGGYTF
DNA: TGTGCCAGCAGTTACATGGGTGGCTACACCTTC

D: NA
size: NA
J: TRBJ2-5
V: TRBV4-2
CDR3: CASTSSLGETQYF
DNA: TGTGCCAGCACCTCTTCTTTGGGGGAGACCCAGTACTTC

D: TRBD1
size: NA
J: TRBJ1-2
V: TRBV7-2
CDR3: CASSLDRAVNYGYTF
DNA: TGTGCCAGCAGCCTTGACAGGGCTGTAAACTATGGCTACACCTTC

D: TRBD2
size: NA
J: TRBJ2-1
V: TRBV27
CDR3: CASSTLAGRSYNEQFF
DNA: TGTGCCAGCAGTACTCTAGCGGGTCGTTCCTACAATGAGCAGTTCTTC

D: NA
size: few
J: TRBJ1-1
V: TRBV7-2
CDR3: CASSLGTVTMNTEAFF
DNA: TGTGCCAGCAGCTTAGGGACAGTGACTATGAACACTGAAGCTTTCTTT

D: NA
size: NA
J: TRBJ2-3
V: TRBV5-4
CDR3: CASTRDGDTQYF
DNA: TGTGCCAGCACCCGTGACGGAGATACGCAGTATTTT

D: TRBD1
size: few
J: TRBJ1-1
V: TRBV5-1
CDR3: CASSLDQGANTEAFF
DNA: TGCGCCAGCAGCTTGGACCAGGGGGCCAACACTGAAGCTTTCTTT

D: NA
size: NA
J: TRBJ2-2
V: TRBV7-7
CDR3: CASSGRVEGGELFF
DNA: TGTGCCAGCAGCGGCAGGGTGGAGGGCGGGGAGCTGTTTTTT

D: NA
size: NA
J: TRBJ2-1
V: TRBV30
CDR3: CAWSWVRALAGEQFF
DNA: TGTGCCTGGAGTTGGGTGCGGGCGCTTGCTGGGGAGCAGTTCTTC

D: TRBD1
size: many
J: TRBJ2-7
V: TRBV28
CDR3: CATQSQGREQYF
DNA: TGTGCCACCCAATCACAGGGGAGAGAGCAGTACTTC

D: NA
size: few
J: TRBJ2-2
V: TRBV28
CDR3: CASSTTTIYTGELFF
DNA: TGTGCCAGCAGTACGACGACAATCTACACCGGGGAGCTGTTTTTT

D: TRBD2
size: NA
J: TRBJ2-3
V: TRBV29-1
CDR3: CSVCDQRGPTDTQYF
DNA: TGCAGCGTTTGCGACCAGCGGGGCCCCACAGATACGCAGTATTTT

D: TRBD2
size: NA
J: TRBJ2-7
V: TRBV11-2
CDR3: CASSLAQRGGPSYEQYF
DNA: TGTGCCAGCAGCTTAGCGCAGCGGGGGGGACCCTCCTACGAGCAGTACTTC

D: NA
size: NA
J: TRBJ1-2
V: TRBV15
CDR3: CATSRDMGRIANGYTF
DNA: TGTGCCACCAGCAGAGATATGGGACGGATCGCTAATGGCTACACCTTC

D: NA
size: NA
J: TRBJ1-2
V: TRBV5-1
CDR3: CASSLDGGANYGYTF
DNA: TGCGCCAGCAGCTTGGATGGAGGGGCTAACTATGGCTACACCTTC

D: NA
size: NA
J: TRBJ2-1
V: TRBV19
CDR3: CASRSLGNEQFF
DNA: TGTGCCAGTAGGTCGTTGGGCAATGAGCAGTTCTTC

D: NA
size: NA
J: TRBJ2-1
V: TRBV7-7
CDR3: CASSFDSSSYNEQFF
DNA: TGTGCCAGCAGCTTCGACAGCAGCTCCTACAATGAGCAGTTCTTC

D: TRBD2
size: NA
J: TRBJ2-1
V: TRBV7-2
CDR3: CASSRTAGVSWFF
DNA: TGTGCCAGCAGCCGCACGGCGGGGGTGTCTTGGTTCTTC

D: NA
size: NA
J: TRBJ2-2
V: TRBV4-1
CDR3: CASSQGRNTGELFF
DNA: TGCGCCAGCAGCCAGGGGCGGAACACCGGGGAGCTGTTTTTT

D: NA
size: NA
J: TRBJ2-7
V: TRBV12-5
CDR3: CASAPALGGEQYF
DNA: TGTGCTAGTGCCCCGGCCCTGGGCGGGGAGCAGTACTTC

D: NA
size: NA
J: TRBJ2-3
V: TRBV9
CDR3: CASSVMLDTQYF
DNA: TGTGCCAGCAGCGTAATGCTGGATACGCAGTATTTT

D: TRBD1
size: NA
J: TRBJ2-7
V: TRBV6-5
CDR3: CASNTGTGDYEQYF
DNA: TGTGCCAGCAACACCGGGACAGGGGACTACGAGCAGTACTTC

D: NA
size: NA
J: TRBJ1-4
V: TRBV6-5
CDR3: CASSHGRATNEKLFF
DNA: TGTGCCAGCAGCCACGGCAGGGCAACTAATGAAAAACTGTTTTTT

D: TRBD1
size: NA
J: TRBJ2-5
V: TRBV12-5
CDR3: CASASSGTEETQYF
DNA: TGTGCTAGTGCCTCCTCCGGGACAGAGGAGACCCAGTACTTC

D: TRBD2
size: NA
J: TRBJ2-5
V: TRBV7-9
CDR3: CASSSGLAAYPETQYF
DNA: TGTGCCAGCAGCTCCGGACTAGCTGCCTACCCCGAGACCCAGTACTTC

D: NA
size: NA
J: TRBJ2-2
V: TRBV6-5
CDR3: CASRRGTGELFF
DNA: TGTGCCAGCCGTAGAGGCACCGGGGAGCTGTTTTTT

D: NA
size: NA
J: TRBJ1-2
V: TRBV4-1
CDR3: CASSQDKDPRYGYTF
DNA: TGCGCCAGCAGCCAAGATAAGGATCCGCGGTATGGCTACACCTTC

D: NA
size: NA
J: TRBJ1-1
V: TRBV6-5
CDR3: CASNVWENTEAFF
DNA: TGTGCCAGCAATGTTTGGGAAAACACTGAAGCTTTCTTT

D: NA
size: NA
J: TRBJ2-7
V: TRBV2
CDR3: CANRLGREQYF
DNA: TGTGCCAACCGCCTAGGGCGCGAGCAGTACTTC

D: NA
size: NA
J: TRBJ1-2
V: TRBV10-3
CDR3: CAISDDTSRYTF
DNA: TGTGCCATCAGTGATGACACGTCCCGCTACACCTTC

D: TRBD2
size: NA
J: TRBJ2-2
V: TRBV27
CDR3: CASTLAGGTTGELFF
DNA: TGTGCCAGCACCCTAGCGGGAGGCACCACCGGGGAGCTGTTTTTT

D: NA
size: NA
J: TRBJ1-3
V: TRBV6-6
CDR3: CASSSPDTIYF
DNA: TGTGCCAGCAGCTCCCCGGACACCATATATTTT

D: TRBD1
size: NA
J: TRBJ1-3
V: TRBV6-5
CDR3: CASSPYQGGGNTIYF
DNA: TGTGCCAGCAGCCCCTATCAGGGGGGCGGAAACACCATATATTTT

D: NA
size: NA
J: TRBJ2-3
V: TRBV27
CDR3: CASSLRDTQYF
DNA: TGTGCCAGCAGTTTACGGGATACGCAGTATTTT

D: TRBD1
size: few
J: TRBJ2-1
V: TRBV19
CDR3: CASTPGGGRSSYNEQFF
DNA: TGTGCCAGTACCCCAGGGGGCGGGCGGAGCTCCTACAATGAGCAGTTCTTC

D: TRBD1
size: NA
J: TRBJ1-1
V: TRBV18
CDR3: CASSPSTGVAEAFF
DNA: TGTGCCAGCTCACCATCCACAGGGGTAGCTGAAGCTTTCTTT

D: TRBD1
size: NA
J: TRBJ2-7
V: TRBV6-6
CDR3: CASSPGTGVGEQYF
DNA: TGTGCCAGCAGTCCCGGGACAGGGGTGGGCGAGCAGTACTTC

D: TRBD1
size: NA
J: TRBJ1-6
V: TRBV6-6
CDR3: CASSFGQGGNSPLHF
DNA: TGTGCCAGCAGTTTCGGACAGGGTGGTAATTCACCCCTCCACTTT

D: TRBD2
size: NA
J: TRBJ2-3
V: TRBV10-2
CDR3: CASSDAAGGTDTQYF
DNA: TGCGCCAGCAGTGACGCCGCGGGAGGCACAGATACGCAGTATTTT

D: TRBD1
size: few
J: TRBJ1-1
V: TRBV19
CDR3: CASSIDRGTEAFF
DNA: TGTGCCAGTAGTATCGACAGGGGCACTGAAGCTTTCTTT

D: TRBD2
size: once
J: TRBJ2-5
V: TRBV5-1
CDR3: CASSLRAGGPVETQYF
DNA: TGCGCCAGCAGCTTGAGGGCGGGAGGGCCAGTAGAGACCCAGTACTTC